The text below deals with one T cell receptor (beta chain). An end of the junction differs from the germline gene, which may be a read error. From germline, CDR1 is MNHNY and CDR2 SVGAGI (reference sequence). This CDR3 is 14 amino acids long. The data originate from a study of cytomegalovirus exposure and HLA in healthy donors. Repertoires were generated with immunoSEQ multiplex PCR, while TCRdb's copy carries only in-frame clones and drops some. This sample yields over 150,000 clones, of which 91% are seen a single time; roughly 3% belongs to the top ten. This chain uses TRBV6-6 with TRBJ2-7; possible D gene TRBD1, 6 bases. The sequence came from a woman aged 18 to 35 in good health and CMV-seropositive. Sample: PBMCs. CDR3 DNA: TGTGCCAGCAGAAAGAGGACAGATTCCTCCGAGCAGTACTTC. Its translation is CASRKRTDSSEQYF.